This T cell receptor (beta chain) was sequenced for a study of T cells in Graves' hyperthyroidism and ophthalmopathy. TCR beta CDR3 sequences were amplified from RNA transcripts. A first-round RT-PCR of the TCR CDR3 used the HTBI primer set. TCRdb processed the multiplex PCR reads anew with MiXCR; each CDR3 protein has one entry. The table has under 350,000 distinct CDR3 sequences, 15% to 20% seen once. This CDR3 spans 16 amino acids. V gave up 4 bases and J gave up 4 bases; unmatched junction bases: 9. The germline CDR1 and CDR2 sequences are MNHEY and SVGEGT. For ophthalmopathy patients, the Clinical Activity Score was at least 3 and the NOSPECS grade at least 4; duration was under 3 months. This clonotype came up a few times.

The chain employs TRBV6-2 or TRBV6-3 and TRBJ1-4, with 7 bases matching TRBD1. The TCR sequence derives from a woman between 55 and 75 years old with Graves' ophthalmopathy. The material sequenced was blood. CDR3 nucleotide sequence: TGTGCCAGCAGTTGGGACCCCGGGACAGATAATGAAAAACTGTTTTTT. It is translated as CASSWDPGTDNEKLFF.